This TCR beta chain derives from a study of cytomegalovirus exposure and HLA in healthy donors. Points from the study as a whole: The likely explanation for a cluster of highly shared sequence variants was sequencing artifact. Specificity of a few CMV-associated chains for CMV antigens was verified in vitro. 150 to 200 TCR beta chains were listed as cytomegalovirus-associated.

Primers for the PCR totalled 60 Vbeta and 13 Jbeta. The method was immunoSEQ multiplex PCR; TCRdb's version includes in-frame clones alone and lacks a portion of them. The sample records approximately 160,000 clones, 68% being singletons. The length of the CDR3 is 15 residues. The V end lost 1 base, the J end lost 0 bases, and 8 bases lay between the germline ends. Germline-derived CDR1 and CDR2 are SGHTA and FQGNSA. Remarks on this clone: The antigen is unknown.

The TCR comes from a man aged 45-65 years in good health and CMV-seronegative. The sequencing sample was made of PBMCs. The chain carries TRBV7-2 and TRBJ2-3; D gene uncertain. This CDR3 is CASSLVGTSTDTQYF. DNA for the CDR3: TGTGCCAGCAGCTTAGTCGGTACTAGCACAGATACGCAGTATTTT. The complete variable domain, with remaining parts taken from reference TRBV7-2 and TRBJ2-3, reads GAGVSQSPSNKVTEKGKDVELRCDPISGHTALYWYRQSLGQGLEFLIYFQGNSAPDKSGLPSDRFSAERTGGSVSTLTIQRTQQEDSAVYLCASSLVGTSTDTQYFGPGTRLTVL.